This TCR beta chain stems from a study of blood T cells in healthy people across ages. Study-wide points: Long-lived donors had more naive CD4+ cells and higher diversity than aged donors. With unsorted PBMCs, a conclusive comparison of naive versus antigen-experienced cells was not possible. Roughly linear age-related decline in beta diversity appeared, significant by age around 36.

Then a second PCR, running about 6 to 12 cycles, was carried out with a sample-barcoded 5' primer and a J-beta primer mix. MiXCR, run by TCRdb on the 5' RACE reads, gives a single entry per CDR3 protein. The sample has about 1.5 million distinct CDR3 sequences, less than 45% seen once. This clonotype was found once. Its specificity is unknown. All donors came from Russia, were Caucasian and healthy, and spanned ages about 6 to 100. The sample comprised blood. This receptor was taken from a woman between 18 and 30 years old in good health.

CDR3 sequence: CASSGAGTSVPYNEQFF. CDR3 bases: TGTGCCAGCAGCGGGGCCGGGACTAGCGTCCCCTACAATGAGCAGTTCTTC. The chain couples TRBV4-2 to TRBJ2-1; TRBD2 agrees at 10 bases. Germline CDR1 LGHNA, CDR2 YNFKEQ. The CDR3 runs 17 residues. V lost 5 bases to trimming and J lost 2 bases; unmatched junction nucleotides: 9.